This T cell receptor beta chain comes out of a study of blood T cell repertoires in COVID-19. The CDR3 length is 17 residues. The V and J ends lost 4 bases and 0 bases, in that order; junction bases with no gene match: 7. CDR1 is MGHRA and CDR2 is YSYEKL in the germline V gene. Libraries were prepared by immunoSEQ multiplex PCR; TCRdb keeps only in-frame clonotypes and omits some of them. The sample lists about 150,000 clones; about four fifths were seen once. V gene TRBV4-1 combines with J gene TRBJ2-3; the match to TRBD2 covers 10 bases. The clonotype was recovered from a man in his 60s with acute or convalescent COVID-19. The sample was peripheral blood. The CDR3 DNA follows: TGCGCCAGCAGCCGCAATAGCGGGGGGCCAAGCACAGATACGCAGTATTTT. Protein: CASSRNSGGPSTDTQYF.